This entry lists 20 T cell receptor beta chains sequenced from one sample in a study of glioma-infiltrating T cells. Amplification of TCR alpha and beta CDR3 regions from RNA used iRepertoire nested multiplex PCR. Using its own MiXCR run on the multiplex PCR reads, TCRdb lists one record per CDR3 protein. The sample contains around 190,000 distinct CDR3 sequences, over 40% of which appear only once. The specimen sequenced was glioma tissue, nonneoplastic brain tissue, or PBMCs (not recorded which). The receptors shown here come from a human donor with low-grade glioma or glioblastoma, undergoing nonglioma brain surgery, or in good health (not recorded which).

The genes are TRBV19 and TRBJ1-1; 8 nucleotides line up with TRBD1. With 5 bases clipped from V and 8 bases from J, the junction kept 16 bases outside the gene matches. The CDR3 extends over 16 amino acids. Germline V lookup: CDR1 LNHDA, CDR2 SQIVND (reference sequence). The CDR3 region is CASSSITDRAAFEAFF. In DNA form, the CDR3 reads TGTGCCAGTAGTTCAATAACGGACAGGGCGGCATTCGAAGCTTTCTTT.

On this clonotype itself: A much larger clone is a single base away; this may be a read error. The chain couples TRBV27 to TRBJ2-1; 7 nucleotides align to TRBD2. The V segment lost 3 bases and the J segment 0 bases; nucleotides outside the gene matches: 8. Germline loops: CDR1 MNHEY, CDR2 SMNVEV (reference sequence). The CDR3 spans 17 residues. For the CDR3, the DNA is TGTGCCAGCAGTTTCTTTCTAGCGGTTATCTCCTACAATGAGCAGTTCTTC. Translating it yields CASSFFLAVISYNEQFF.

This clonotype was counted at least ten times. The CDR3 here is CASSERNRLGTLHF. The CDR3 region has the DNA TGTGCCAGCAGTGAAAGAAACCGGTTGGGGACCCTCCACTTT. The genes are TRBV6-1 and TRBJ1-6, with D unclear. V lost 2 bases and J lost 14, with 16 bases in between. The CDR3 covers 14 residues. Germline CDR1 reads MNHNS; CDR2 reads SASEGT.

This clonotype was seen only a few times. The rearrangement uses TRBV2 and TRBJ2-7; 8 nucleotides agree with TRBD2. CDR1 and CDR2 (germline): SNHLY, FYNNEI. V trimming: 10 bases; J trimming: 2 bases; junction bases outside the gene matches: 4. There are 12 residues in the CDR3. The CDR3 loop is CATQREPYEQYF. The CDR3 DNA sequence: TGTGCCACCCAGCGGGAGCCCTACGAGCAGTACTTC.

The chain is built from TRBV5-1 and TRBJ1-4; D is possibly TRBD1 (6 bases). V lost 5 bases and J lost 0, with 8 bases in between. CDR1 is SGHRS, CDR2 YFSETQ, per germline. The CDR3 covers 14 residues. This CDR3 reads CASSWTATNEKLFF. CDR3 DNA: TGCGCCAGCAGTTGGACAGCAACTAATGAAAAACTGTTTTTT.

This rearrangement joins TRBV27 to TRBJ2-1; weak D call: TRBD2 (5 bases). Trimming removed 7 bases at V and 0 bases at J, with 13 bases between. Germline CDR1 is MNHEY and CDR2 is SMNVEV (reference sequence). The CDR3 spans 15 residues. Here the CDR3 DNA reads TGTGCCAGCACCCGAGCGGCAAGCTCCTACAATGAGCAGTTCTTC. This translates into CASTRAASSYNEQFF.

This clonotype was recorded a few times. The gene calls are TRBV19 and TRBJ1-5, with a weak D call TRBD1 (5 bases). There are 15 residues in the CDR3. Trimming pared 0 bases from V and 6 bases from J, leaving 12 bases between. Germline CDR1 LNHDA, CDR2 SQIVND (reference sequence). Here the CDR3 reads CASSIDSPGGQPQHF. The CDR3 nucleotides are TGTGCCAGTAGTATAGACAGTCCGGGGGGTCAGCCCCAGCATTTT.

This clonotype was recorded at least ten times. This rearrangement joins TRBV2 to TRBJ1-1; the D is unclear. Per the germline V gene, CDR1 is SNHLY and CDR2 is FYNNEI. CDR3 size: 15 residues. Trimming took off 4 bases at V and 1 base at J, with 13 bases between the two ends. CDR3 in DNA: TGTGCCAGCAGTGGACCCGGGCCAGGGAACACTGAAGCTTTCTTT. This sequence encodes CASSGPGPGNTEAFF. Supplemented by reference TRBV2 and TRBJ1-1, the full variable domain reads EPEVTQTPSHQVTQMGQEVILRCVPISNHLYFYWYRQILGQKVEFLVSFYNNEISEKSEIFDDQFSVERPDGSNFTLKIRSTKLEDSAMYFCASSGPGPGNTEAFFGQGTRLTVV.

The chain joins TRBV7-6 to TRBJ2-2; 8 positions agree with TRBD1. Germline CDR1 reads SGHVS; CDR2 reads FNYEAQ. There are 16 residues in the CDR3. J lost 4 bases, V lost 5 bases, and 9 bases had no gene match. The CDR3 nucleotides are TGTGCCAGCAGCCTGGACAGGGAGACGCTCACCGGGGAGCTGTTTTTT. Amino acid sequence: CASSLDRETLTGELFF.

This clonotype was found many times. The V gene is TRBV25-1, the J gene TRBJ2-7, with unresolved D. There are 12 residues in the CDR3. V was trimmed by 2 bases and J by 2 bases, leaving 4 bases between them. The germline V gene encodes CDR1 MGHDK and CDR2 SYGVNS. CDR3 DNA: TGTGCCAGCAGTGAAGGACCCTACGAGCAGTACTTC. Translating gives CASSEGPYEQYF.

This clonotype was observed a few times. The chain combines TRBV10-3 with TRBJ2-6, with TRBD1 identical over 9 bases. The CDR3 spans 19 residues. Germline values: CDR1 ENHRY, CDR2 SYGVKD. Losses at the gene ends were 3 bases for V and 2 bases for J; bases not matched to a gene: 11. The CDR3 spells CAISELTGGSRAGANVLTF. The CDR3 bases are TGTGCCATCAGTGAACTGACAGGGGGGTCGAGGGCTGGGGCCAACGTCCTGACTTTC.

A few counts support this clonotype. V and J are TRBV3-1 and TRBJ2-3, with TRBD2 matching over 10 bases. Trimming cost V 3 bases and J 6 bases; bases outside gene matches: 6. The CDR3 is made up of 15 amino acids. In germline, CDR1 is LGHDT, CDR2 YNNKEL (reference sequence). CDR3 residues: CASSQLSAGGDTQYF. CDR3 sequence (DNA): TGTGCCAGCAGCCAGCTTTCAGCGGGAGGGGATACGCAGTATTTT.

The gene calls are TRBV7-9 and TRBJ2-5; D gene unclear. V was trimmed by 4 bases and J by 5 bases, leaving 11 bases between them. The germline gives CDR1 SEHNR, CDR2 FQNEAQ (reference sequence). This CDR3 has 13 residues. The CDR3 nucleotides are TGTGCCAGCAGCTCAGAGGAAGGGGAGACCCAGTACTTC. Protein product: CASSSEEGETQYF. The full variable domain, with the rest looked up from reference TRBV7-9 and TRBJ2-5, is DTGVSQNPRHKITKRGQNVTFRCDPISEHNRLYWYRQTLGQGPEFLTYFQNEAQLEKSRLLSDRFSAERPKGSFSTLEIQRTEQGDSAMYLCASSSEEGETQYFGPGTRLLVL.

In its sample, this clonotype was seen many times. The chain has TRBV7-2 and TRBJ2-7; D might be TRBD1 or TRBD2, each matching 6 bases. Germline V gene sequence: CDR1 SGHTA, CDR2 FQGNSA. The ends were cut back, 8 bases at V and 1 base at J, with 21 bases in the middle. The CDR3 covers 16 residues. CDR3 region: CASGPKGGELSYEQYF. The CDR3 DNA reads TGTGCCAGCGGACCCAAGGGGGGAGAGTTATCCTACGAGCAGTACTTC.

This clonotype was counted ten times or more. The CDR3 is CSARGADPNYGYTF. The CDR3 nucleotides are TGCAGTGCTAGAGGGGCAGACCCTAACTATGGCTACACCTTC. The rearrangement uses TRBV20-1 and TRBJ1-2; unclear D gene. Germline assignment: CDR1 DFQATT and CDR2 SNEGSKA (reference sequence). V shed 1 base and J shed 0 bases, with 9 bases lying between them. This CDR3 has 14 residues.

Many counts were recorded for this clonotype. The chain is built from TRBV6-1 and TRBJ2-1; 10 bases line up with TRBD2. The J segment lost 2 bases and the V segment lost 5 bases, leaving 3 bases of the junction unmatched. Germline-derived CDR1 and CDR2 are MNHNS and SASEGT. CDR3 length equals 15 residues. This CDR3 is CASSQGLAPYNEQFF. CDR3 in DNA: TGTGCCAGCAGTCAGGGACTAGCGCCCTACAATGAGCAGTTCTTC.

This chain links TRBV3-1 with TRBJ1-5, with D unclear. Germline V lookup: CDR1 LGHDT, CDR2 YNNKEL (reference sequence). Between the trimmed V and J ends, which lost 1 base and 0 bases, there was a span of 7 bases. CDR3 size: 15 residues. CDR3 protein: CASSQAMGSNQPQHF. The CDR3 DNA sequence: TGTGCCAGCAGCCAAGCGATGGGTAGCAATCAGCCCCAGCATTTT.

This rearrangement joins TRBV7-2 to TRBJ2-2; perhaps TRBD1 as D (5 bases). Per germline, CDR1 SGHTA and CDR2 FQGNSA. Trimming shortened V by 1 base and J by 3 bases, and 9 bases separated the two germline ends. The CDR3 sequence is 15 residues long. CDR3 amino acids: CASSLDGRDTGELFF. The CDR3 DNA is TGTGCCAGCAGCTTAGATGGCAGGGACACCGGGGAGCTGTTTTTT.

In this sample, this clonotype turned up a few times. The rearrangement uses TRBV3-1 and TRBJ2-1, with 8 bases matching TRBD2. Trimming cost V 4 bases and J 8 bases; bases outside gene matches: 13. This CDR3 contains 16 residues. Germline V gene lookup returns CDR1 LGHDT and CDR2 YNNKEL (reference sequence). CDR3 protein: CASSPSLAGRLDEQFF. CDR3 nucleotide sequence: TGTGCCAGCAGCCCGTCCTTAGCGGGGAGGCTCGATGAGCAGTTCTTC.

This clonotype was counted ten times or more. The rearrangement uses TRBV24-1 and TRBJ2-1; unclear D gene. The length of the CDR3 is 14 residues. Trimming pared 4 bases from V and 7 bases from J, leaving 13 bases between. Germline loops: CDR1 KGHDR, CDR2 SFDVKD. The CDR3 DNA reads TGTGCCACCAGTGAGCCTGGACGGCGGAATGAGCAGTTCTTC. As protein: CATSEPGRRNEQFF.